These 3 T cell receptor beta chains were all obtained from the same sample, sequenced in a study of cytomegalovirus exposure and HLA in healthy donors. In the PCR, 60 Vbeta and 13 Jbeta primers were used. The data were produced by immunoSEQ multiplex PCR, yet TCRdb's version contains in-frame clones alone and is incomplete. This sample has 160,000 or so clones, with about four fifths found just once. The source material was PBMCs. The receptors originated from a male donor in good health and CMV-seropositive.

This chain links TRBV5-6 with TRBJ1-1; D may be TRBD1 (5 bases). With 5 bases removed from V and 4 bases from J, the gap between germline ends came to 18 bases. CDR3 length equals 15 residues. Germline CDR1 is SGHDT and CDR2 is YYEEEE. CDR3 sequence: CASSHNGGYGTEAFF. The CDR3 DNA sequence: TGTGCCAGCAGTCATAATGGGGGGTACGGCACTGAAGCTTTCTTT.

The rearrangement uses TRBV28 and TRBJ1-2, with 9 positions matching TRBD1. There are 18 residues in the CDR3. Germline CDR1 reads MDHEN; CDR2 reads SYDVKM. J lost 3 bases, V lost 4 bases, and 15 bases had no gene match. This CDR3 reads CASSSAAEGQGAYYGYTF. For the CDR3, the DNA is TGTGCCAGCAGTTCTGCCGCCGAGGGACAGGGTGCGTACTATGGCTACACCTTC.

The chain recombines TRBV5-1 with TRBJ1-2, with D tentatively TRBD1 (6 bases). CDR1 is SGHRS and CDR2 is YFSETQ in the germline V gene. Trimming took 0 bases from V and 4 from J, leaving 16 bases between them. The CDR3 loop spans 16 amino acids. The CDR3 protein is CASSLAPEGGGYGYTF. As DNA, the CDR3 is TGCGCCAGCAGCTTGGCACCTGAGGGAGGGGGCTATGGCTACACCTTC.